This TCR beta chain was captured by sequencing in a study of T cell responses to AZD1222 COVID-19 vaccine. Study-level findings and limits: Nearly half of the spike-specific TCRs reportedly recognize variant regions that carry no mutations. Repertoire collection took place solely once the T cell response had peaked. The number of AZD1222 recipients seropositive at baseline was only five to seven.

The CDR3 runs 14 residues. V was pared by 0 bases and J by 1 base, with 6 bases between. Germline V lookup: CDR1 MNHEY, CDR2 SVGAGI. As regards this clone: What it recognizes is unknown. Within the sample, other DNA sequences also encode this same CDR3.

Some clones are missing from TCRdb's copy, which holds only in-frame ones; the method was immunoSEQ multiplex PCR. The data hold 100,000 to 120,000 clones, with roughly 90% observed a single time. The sequence came from an adult in good health. Here the sequenced sample was peripheral blood, taken on day 0 of AZD1222 vaccination. This chain connects TRBV6-5 to TRBJ1-1; no clear D. CDR3 bases: TGTGCCAGCAGTTACTCTCGCGGGAACACTGAAGCTTTCTTT. This translates into CASSYSRGNTEAFF.